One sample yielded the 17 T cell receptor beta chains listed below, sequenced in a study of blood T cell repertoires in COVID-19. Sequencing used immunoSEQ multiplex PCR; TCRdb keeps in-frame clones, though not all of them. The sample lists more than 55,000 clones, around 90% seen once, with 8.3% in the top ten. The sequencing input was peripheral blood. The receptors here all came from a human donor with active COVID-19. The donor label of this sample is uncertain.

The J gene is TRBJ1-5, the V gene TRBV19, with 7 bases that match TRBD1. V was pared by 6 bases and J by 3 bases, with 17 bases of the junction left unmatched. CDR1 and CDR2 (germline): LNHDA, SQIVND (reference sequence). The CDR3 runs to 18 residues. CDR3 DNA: TGTGCCAGTAGCCCAGATGTACAGGGGAGGAAGGTCAATCAGCCCCAGCATTTT. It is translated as CASSPDVQGRKVNQPQHF.

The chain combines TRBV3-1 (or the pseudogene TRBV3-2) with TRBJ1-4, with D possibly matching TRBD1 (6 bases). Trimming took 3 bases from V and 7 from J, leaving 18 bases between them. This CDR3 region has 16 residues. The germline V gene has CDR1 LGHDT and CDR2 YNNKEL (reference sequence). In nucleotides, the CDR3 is TGTGCCAGCAGCCAGGGGACATCCCCTGCAGGTGAAAAACTGTTTTTT. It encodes CASSQGTSPAGEKLFF.

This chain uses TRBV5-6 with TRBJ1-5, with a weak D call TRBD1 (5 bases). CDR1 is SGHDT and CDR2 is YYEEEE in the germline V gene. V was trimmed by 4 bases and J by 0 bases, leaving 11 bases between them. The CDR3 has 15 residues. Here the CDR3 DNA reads TGTGCCAGCAGCGGGGGGTTATATAGCAATCAGCCCCAGCATTTT. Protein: CASSGGLYSNQPQHF.

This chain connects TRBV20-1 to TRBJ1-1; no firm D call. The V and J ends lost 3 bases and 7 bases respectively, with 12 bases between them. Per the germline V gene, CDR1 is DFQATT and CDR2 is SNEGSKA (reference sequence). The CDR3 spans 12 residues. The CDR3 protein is CSASAAGNEAFF. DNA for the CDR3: TGCAGTGCTAGTGCGGCCGGGAATGAAGCTTTCTTT.

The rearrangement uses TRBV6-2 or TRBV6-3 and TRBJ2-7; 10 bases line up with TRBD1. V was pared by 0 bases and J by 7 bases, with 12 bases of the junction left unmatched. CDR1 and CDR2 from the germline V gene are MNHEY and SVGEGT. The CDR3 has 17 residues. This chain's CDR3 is CASSYSIPRQGAGEQYF. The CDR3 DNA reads TGTGCCAGCAGTTACTCGATACCAAGACAGGGGGCGGGAGAGCAGTACTTC.

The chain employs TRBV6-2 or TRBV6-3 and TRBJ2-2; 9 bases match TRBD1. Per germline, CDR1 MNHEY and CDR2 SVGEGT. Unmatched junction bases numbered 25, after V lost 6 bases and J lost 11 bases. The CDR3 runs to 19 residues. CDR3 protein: CASSPWGQGPTFSLFELFF. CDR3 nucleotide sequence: TGTGCCAGCAGCCCGTGGGGACAGGGCCCGACTTTCTCACTGTTCGAGCTGTTTTTT.

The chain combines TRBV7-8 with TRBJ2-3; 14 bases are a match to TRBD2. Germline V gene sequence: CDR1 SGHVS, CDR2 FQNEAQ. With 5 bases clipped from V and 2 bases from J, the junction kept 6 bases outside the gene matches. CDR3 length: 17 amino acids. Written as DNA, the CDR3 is TGTGCCAGCAGCCTTGGGACTAGCGGGAGTCCCACAGATACGCAGTATTTT. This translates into CASSLGTSGSPTDTQYF.

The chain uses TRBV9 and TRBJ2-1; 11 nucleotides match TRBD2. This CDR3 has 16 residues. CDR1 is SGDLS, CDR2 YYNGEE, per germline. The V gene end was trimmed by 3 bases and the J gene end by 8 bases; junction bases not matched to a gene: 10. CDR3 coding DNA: TGTGCCAGCAGCGCCAATAGCGGGGGGGTGTTAGATGAGCAGTTCTTC. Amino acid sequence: CASSANSGGVLDEQFF.

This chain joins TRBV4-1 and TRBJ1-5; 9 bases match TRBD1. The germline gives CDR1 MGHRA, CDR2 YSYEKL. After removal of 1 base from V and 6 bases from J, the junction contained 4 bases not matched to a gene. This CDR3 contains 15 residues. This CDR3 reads CASSQARTGVQPQHF. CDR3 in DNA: TGCGCCAGCAGCCAAGCCCGGACAGGGGTTCAGCCCCAGCATTTT.

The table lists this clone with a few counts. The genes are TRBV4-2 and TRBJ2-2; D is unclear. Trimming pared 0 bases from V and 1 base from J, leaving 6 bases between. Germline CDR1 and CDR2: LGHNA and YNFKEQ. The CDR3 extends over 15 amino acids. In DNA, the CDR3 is TGTGCCAGCAGCCAAGAGGCGGTGAACACCGGGGAGCTGTTTTTT. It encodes CASSQEAVNTGELFF.

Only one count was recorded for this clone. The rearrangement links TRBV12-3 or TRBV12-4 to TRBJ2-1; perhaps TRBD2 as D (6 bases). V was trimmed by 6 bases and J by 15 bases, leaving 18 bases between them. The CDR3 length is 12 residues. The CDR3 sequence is CASSPEAGGWFF. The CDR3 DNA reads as TGTGCCAGCAGCCCCGAGGCCGGGGGATGGTTCTTC.

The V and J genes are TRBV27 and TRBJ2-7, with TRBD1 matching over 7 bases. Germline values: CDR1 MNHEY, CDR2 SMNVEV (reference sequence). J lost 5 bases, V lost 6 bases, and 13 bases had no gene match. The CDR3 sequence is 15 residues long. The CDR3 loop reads CASSSRGNTGDEQYF. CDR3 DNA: TGTGCCAGCAGCTCCCGTGGTAACACAGGGGACGAGCAGTACTTC.

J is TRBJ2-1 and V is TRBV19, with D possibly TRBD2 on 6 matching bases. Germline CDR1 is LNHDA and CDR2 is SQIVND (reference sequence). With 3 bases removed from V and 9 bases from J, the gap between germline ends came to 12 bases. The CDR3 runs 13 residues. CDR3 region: CASSMDYSREQFF. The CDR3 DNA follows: TGTGCCAGTAGTATGGACTACTCTCGTGAGCAGTTCTTC.

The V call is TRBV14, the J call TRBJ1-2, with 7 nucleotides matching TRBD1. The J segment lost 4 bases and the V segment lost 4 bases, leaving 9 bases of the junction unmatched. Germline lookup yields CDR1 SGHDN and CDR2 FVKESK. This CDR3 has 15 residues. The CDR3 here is CASSLHKGQAYGYTF. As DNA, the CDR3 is TGTGCCAGCAGCCTACATAAAGGACAGGCCTATGGCTACACCTTC.

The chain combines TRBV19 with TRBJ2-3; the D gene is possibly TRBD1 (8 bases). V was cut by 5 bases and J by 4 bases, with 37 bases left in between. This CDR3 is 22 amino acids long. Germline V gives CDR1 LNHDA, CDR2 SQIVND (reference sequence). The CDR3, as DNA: TGTGCCAGTAGTCCAGGGGGCCACCCTAGCGGTACTCATCGCCGGCGCGCAGATACGCAGTATTTT. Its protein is CASSPGGHPSGTHRRRADTQYF.

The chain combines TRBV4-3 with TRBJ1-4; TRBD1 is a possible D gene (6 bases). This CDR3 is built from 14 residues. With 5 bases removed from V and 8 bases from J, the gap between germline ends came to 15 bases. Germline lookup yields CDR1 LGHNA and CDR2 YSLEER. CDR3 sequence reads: CASSRRGGREKLFF. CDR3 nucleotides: TGCGCCAGCAGCAGAAGGGGGGGCCGGGAAAAACTGTTTTTT.

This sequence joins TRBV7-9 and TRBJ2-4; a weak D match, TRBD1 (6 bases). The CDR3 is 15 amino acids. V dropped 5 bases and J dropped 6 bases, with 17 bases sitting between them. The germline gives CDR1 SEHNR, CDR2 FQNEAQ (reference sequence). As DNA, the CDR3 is TGTGCCAGCAGCCCACCGGACAGAGGGCCAAACATTCAGTACTTC. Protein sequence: CASSPPDRGPNIQYF.